This paragraph reports one TCR beta chain. Clones were sequenced by immunoSEQ multiplex PCR, and TCRdb holds only the in-frame ones, with some missing. Here the sample spans 35,000 to 45,000 clones, 87% being singletons. The data were obtained in a study of T cell changes during pregnancy in multiple sclerosis. In germline, CDR1 is MDHEN, CDR2 SYDVKM. V was trimmed by 7 bases and J by 3 bases, leaving 12 bases between them. The CDR3 extends over 13 amino acids. The sequencing here drew on CD4+ T cells from peripheral blood mononuclear cells, taken after pregnancy. This sequence originates from a female donor with multiple sclerosis, enrolled in a pregnancy study. V usage is TRBV28 and J usage is TRBJ1-2, with D maybe TRBD1 (6 bases). The CDR3 DNA is TGTGCCAGCATGATTTCAGGGGACTATGGCTACACCTTC. Protein: CASMISGDYGYTF.